The source of this TCR beta chain is a study of identical twins. This CDR3 comprises 11 residues. Germline lookup yields CDR1 DFQATT and CDR2 SNEGSKA (reference sequence). V dropped 5 bases and J dropped 4 bases, with 7 bases sitting between them. TCRdb reprocessed the 5' RACE reads with MiXCR, giving one entry per CDR3 protein. The sample holds about 1.7 million distinct CDR3 sequences, roughly a third seen once. The TCR originated in a newborn girl in good health. The sample taken for sequencing was cord blood. This chain uses TRBV20-1 with TRBJ2-3; D uncertain. The CDR3 DNA follows: TGCAGTGCTGGGCCGTCAGATACGCAGTATTTT. This sequence encodes CSAGPSDTQYF.